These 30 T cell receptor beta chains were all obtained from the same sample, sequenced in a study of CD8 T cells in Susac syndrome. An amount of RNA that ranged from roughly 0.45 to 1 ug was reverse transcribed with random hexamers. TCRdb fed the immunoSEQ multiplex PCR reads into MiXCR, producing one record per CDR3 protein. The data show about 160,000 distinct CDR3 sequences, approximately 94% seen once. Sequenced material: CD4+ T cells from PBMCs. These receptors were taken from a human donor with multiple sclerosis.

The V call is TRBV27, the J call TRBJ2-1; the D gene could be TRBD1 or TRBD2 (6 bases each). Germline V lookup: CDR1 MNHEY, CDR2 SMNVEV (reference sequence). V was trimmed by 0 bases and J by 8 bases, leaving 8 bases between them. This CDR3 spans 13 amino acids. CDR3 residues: CASSLSRGDEQFF. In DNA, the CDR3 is TGTGCCAGCAGTTTATCGAGGGGGGATGAGCAGTTCTTC.

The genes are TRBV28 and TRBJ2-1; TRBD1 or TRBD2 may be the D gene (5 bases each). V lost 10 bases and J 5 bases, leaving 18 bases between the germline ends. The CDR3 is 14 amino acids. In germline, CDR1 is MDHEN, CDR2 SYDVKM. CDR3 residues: CATTRQQANNEQFF. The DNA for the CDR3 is TGTGCCACCACTAGACAACAGGCGAACAATGAGCAGTTCTTC.

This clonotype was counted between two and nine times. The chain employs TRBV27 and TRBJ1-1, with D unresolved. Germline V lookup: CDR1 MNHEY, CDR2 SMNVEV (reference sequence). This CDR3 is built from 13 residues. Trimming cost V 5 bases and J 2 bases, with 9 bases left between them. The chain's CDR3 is CASSVTVNTEAFF. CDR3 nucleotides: TGTGCCAGCAGTGTGACCGTAAACACTGAAGCTTTCTTT.

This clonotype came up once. CDR3: CSGSSGRGWVEFF. Written as DNA, the CDR3 is TGCAGCGGATCTAGCGGGAGGGGATGGGTGGAGTTCTTC. The V call is TRBV29-1, the J call TRBJ2-1, with 12 bases that match TRBD2. There are 13 residues in the CDR3. CDR1 and CDR2 from the germline V gene are SQVTM and ANQGSEA. V lost 7 bases and J lost 14; bases outside the gene matches: 12.

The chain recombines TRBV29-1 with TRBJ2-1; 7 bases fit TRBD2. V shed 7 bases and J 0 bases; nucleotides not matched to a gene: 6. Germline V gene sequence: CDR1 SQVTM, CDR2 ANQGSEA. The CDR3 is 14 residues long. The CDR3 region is CSGSRGSSYNEQFF. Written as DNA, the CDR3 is TGCAGCGGTAGTCGCGGGAGCTCCTACAATGAGCAGTTCTTC.

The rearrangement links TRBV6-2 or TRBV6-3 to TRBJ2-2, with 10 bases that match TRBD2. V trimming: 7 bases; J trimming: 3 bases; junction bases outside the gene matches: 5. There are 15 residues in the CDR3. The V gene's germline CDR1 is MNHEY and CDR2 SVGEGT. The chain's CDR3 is CASKVGTSDTGELFF. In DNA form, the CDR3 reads TGTGCCAGCAAAGTGGGGACTAGCGACACCGGGGAGCTGTTTTTT.

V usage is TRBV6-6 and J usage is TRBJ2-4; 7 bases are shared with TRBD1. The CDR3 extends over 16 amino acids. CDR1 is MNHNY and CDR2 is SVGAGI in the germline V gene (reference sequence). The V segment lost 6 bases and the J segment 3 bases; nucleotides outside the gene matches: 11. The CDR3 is CASRGTGTDDKNIQYF. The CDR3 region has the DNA TGTGCCAGCAGGGGAACCGGGACAGACGACAAAAACATTCAGTACTTC.

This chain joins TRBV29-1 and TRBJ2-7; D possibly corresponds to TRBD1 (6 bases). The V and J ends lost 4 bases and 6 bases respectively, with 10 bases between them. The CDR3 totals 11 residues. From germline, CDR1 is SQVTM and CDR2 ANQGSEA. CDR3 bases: TGCAGCGTTGCGCGAGGGGGCGAGCAGTACTTC. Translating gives CSVARGGEQYF.

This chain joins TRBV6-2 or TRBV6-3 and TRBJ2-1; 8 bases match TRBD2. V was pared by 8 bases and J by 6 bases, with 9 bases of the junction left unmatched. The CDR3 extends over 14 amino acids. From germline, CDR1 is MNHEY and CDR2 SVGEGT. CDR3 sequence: CASYASGGPNEQFF. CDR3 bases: TGTGCCAGCTATGCATCGGGAGGGCCCAATGAGCAGTTCTTC.

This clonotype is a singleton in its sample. CDR3 amino acids: CASSPDGGAQYF. CDR3 coding DNA: TGTGCCAGCTCACCGGATGGGGGGGCGCAGTATTTT. This sequence joins TRBV18 and TRBJ2-3, with 7 bases fitting TRBD2. V shed 3 bases and J 10 bases; nucleotides not matched to a gene: 4. The germline CDR1 and CDR2 sequences are KGHSH and LQKENI. The CDR3 contains 12 residues.

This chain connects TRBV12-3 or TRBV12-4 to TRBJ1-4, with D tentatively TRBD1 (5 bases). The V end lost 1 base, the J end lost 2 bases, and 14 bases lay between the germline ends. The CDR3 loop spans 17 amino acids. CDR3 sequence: CASSLVGPRATNEKLFF. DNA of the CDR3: TGTGCCAGCAGTTTAGTGGGACCCCGGGCCACTAATGAAAAACTGTTTTTT.

DNA of the CDR3: TGCGCCAGCTCGTCGGGATCGTCCGGGGAGCTGTTTTTT. This sequence encodes CASSSGSSGELFF. The chain carries TRBV5-1 and TRBJ2-2, with a weak D call TRBD2 (5 bases). The CDR3 runs to 13 residues. The germline V and J ends were trimmed by 7 bases and 6 bases, with 13 bases remaining between them. Germline V gives CDR1 SGHRS, CDR2 YFSETQ.

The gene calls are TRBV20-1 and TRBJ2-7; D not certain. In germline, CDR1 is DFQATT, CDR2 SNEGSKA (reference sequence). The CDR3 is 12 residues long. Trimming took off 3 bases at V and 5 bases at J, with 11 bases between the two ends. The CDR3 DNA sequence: TGCAGTGCTAGGATAGGGAACGACGAGCAGTACTTC. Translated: CSARIGNDEQYF.

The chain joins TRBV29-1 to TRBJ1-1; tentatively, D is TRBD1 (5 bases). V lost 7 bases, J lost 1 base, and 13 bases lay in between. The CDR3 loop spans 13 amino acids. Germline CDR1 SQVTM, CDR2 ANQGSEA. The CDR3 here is CSGSGSGNTEAFF. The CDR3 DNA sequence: TGCAGCGGATCAGGGAGCGGGAACACTGAAGCTTTCTTT. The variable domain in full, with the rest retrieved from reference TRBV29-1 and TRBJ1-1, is SAVISQKPSRDICQRGTSLTIQCQVDSQVTMMFWYRQQPGQSLTLIATANQGSEATYESGFVIDKFPISRPNLTFSTLTVSNMSPEDSSIYLCSGSGSGNTEAFFGQGTRLTVV.

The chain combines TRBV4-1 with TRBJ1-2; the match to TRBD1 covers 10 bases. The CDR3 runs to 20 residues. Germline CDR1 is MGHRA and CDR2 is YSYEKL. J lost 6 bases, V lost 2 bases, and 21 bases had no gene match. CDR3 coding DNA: TGCGCCAGCAGCCAACTCCAGCCTAGACAGGGGGCGCGGTGGTGGGATGGCTACACCTTC. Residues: CASSQLQPRQGARWWDGYTF.

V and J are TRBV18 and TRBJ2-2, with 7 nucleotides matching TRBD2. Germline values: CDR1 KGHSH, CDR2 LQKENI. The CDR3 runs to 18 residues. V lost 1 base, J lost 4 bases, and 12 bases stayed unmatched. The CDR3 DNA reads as TGTGCCAGCTCACCACAAAGGGACTACCTCTCGAGCACCGGGGAGCTGTTTTTT. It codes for CASSPQRDYLSSTGELFF.

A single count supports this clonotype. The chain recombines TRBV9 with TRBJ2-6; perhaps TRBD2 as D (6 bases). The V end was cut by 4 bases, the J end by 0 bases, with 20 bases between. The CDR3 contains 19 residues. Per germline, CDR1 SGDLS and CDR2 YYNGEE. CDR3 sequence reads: CASSPSGLRRGSGANVLTF. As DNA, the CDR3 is TGTGCCAGCAGCCCCTCGGGACTTCGAAGGGGCTCTGGGGCCAACGTCCTGACTTTC. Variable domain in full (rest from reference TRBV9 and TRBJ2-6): DSGVTQTPKHLITATGQRVTLRCSPRSGDLSVYWYQQSLDQGLQFLIQYYNGEERAKGNILERFSAQQFPDLHSELNLSSLELGDSALYFCASSPSGLRRGSGANVLTFGAGSRLTVL.

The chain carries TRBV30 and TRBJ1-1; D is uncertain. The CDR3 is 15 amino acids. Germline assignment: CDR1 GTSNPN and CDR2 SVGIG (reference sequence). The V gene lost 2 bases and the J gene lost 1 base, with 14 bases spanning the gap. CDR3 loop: CAWSKRAVGNTEAFF. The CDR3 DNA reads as TGTGCCTGGAGTAAAAGGGCGGTCGGGAACACTGAAGCTTTCTTT. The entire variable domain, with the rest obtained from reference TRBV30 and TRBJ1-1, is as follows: SQTIHQWPATLVQPVGSPLSLECTVEGTSNPNLYWYRQAAGRGLQLLFYSVGIGQISSEVPQNLSASRPQDRQFILSSKKLLLSDSGFYLCAWSKRAVGNTEAFFGQGTRLTVV.

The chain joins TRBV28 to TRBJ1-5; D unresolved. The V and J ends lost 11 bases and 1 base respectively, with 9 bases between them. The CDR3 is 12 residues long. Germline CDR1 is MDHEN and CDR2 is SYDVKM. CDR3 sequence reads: CALQGSNQPQHF. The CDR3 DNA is TGTGCCTTACAAGGAAGCAATCAGCCCCAGCATTTT.

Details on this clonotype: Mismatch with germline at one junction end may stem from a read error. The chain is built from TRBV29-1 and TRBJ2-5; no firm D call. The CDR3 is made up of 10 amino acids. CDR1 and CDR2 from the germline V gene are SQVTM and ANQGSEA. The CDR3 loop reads CSVGQEAQYF. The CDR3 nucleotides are TGCAGCGTTGGCCAAGAGGCCCAGTACTTC.

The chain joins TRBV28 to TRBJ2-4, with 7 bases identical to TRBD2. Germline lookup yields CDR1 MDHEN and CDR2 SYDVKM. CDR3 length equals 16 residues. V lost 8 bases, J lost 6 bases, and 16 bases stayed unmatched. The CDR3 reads CASYRAGVGGINIQYF. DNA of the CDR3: TGTGCCAGCTATCGGGCGGGGGTCGGGGGGATAAACATTCAGTACTTC.

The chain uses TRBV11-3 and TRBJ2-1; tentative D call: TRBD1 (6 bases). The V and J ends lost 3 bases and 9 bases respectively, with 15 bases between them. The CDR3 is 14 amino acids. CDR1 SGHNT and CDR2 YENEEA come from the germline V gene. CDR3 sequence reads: CASSFVQGSTEQFF. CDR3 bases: TGTGCCAGCAGCTTTGTACAGGGCTCCACTGAGCAGTTCTTC. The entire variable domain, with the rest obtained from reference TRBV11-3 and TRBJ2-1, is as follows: EAGVVQSPRYKIIEKKQPVAFWCNPISGHNTLYWYLQNLGQGPELLIRYENEEAVDDSQLPKDRFSAERLKGVDSTLKIQPAELGDSAVYLCASSFVQGSTEQFFGPGTRLTVL.

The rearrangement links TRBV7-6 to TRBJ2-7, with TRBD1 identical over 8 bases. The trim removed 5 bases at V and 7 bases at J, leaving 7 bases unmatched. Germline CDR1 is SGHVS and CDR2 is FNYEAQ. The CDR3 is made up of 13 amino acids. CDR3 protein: CASSRDRGSEQYF. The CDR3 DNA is TGTGCCAGCAGCCGAGACAGGGGCAGTGAGCAGTACTTC.

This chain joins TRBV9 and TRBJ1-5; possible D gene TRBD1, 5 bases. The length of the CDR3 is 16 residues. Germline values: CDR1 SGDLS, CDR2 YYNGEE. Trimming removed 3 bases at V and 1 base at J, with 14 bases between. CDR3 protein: CASSGKFRVSNQPQHF. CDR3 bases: TGTGCCAGCAGCGGAAAGTTCAGGGTGAGCAATCAGCCCCAGCATTTT.

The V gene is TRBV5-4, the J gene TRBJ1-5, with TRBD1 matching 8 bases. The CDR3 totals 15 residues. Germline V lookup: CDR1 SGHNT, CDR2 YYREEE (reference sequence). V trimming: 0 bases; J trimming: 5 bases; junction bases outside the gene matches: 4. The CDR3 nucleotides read TGTGCCAGCAGCTTGGCCGGACAGGGTGATCAGCCCCAGCATTTT. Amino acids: CASSLAGQGDQPQHF.

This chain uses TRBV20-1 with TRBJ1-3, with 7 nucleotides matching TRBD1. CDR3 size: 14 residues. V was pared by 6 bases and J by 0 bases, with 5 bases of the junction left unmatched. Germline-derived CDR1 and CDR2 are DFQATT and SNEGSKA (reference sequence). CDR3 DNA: TGCAGTGCGGTGGACAGGAGCTCTGGAAACACCATATATTTT. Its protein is CSAVDRSSGNTIYF.

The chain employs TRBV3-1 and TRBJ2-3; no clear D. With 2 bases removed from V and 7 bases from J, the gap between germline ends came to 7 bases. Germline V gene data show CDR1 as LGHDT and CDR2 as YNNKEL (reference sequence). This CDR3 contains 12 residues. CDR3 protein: CASSQNENTQYF. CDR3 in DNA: TGTGCCAGCAGCCAAAATGAAAATACGCAGTATTTT.

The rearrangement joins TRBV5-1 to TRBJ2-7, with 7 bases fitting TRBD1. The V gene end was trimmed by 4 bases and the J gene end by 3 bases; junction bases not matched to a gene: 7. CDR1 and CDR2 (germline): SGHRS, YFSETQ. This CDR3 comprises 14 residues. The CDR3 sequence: CASSQGDSGYEQYF. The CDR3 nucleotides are TGCGCCAGCAGCCAAGGGGACAGCGGCTACGAGCAGTACTTC.

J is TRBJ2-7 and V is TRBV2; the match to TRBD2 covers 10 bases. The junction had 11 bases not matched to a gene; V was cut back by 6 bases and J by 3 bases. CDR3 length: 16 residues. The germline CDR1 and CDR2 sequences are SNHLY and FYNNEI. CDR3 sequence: CASRGVAGGAFYEQYF. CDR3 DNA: TGTGCCAGCAGGGGGGTAGCGGGAGGCGCCTTCTACGAGCAGTACTTC.

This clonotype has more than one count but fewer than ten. The CDR3, as DNA: TGTGCCTGGAGTGCGGGGAGGGACATTCAGTACTTC. Translating gives CAWSAGRDIQYF. This sequence joins TRBV30 and TRBJ2-4; 7 bases match TRBD2. Unmatched junction bases numbered 2, after V lost 1 base and J lost 8 bases. This CDR3 region has 12 residues. Looked up from germline, CDR1 is GTSNPN and CDR2 is SVGIG (reference sequence).